This is a list of T cell receptor beta chains from one sample in a study of T cells in Graves' hyperthyroidism and ophthalmopathy. Via MiXCR, TCRdb re-called the multiplex PCR reads, giving one row per CDR3 protein. The sample consists of 450,000 to 550,000 distinct CDR3 sequences, around a quarter of them appearing once. The material sequenced was blood. Source of these receptors: a woman aged 30 to 39 with Graves' ophthalmopathy. The CDR3 runs from the conserved cysteine through the conserved F or W. The order of the fields is clone size, D gene, V gene, J gene, CDR3 protein, CDR3 DNA. D genes are given only for firm matches. Size is stated for part of the rows, as once, few or many counts, or as a class when the clone is expanded.

>.|.|TRBV14|TRBJ1-6
CASSPRRGRGLLSPLHF
TGTGCCAGCAGCCCCCGGCGGGGTCGGGGTCTGCTTTCACCCCTCCACTTT
>many|.|TRBV2|TRBJ2-5
CASSEELAETQYF
TGTGCCAGCAGTGAAGAGCTGGCAGAGACCCAGTACTTC
>.|.|TRBV2|TRBJ2-4
CASSLRQTKNIQYF
TGTGCCAGCAGTCTACGACAGACCAAAAACATTCAGTACTTC
>many|.|TRBV9|TRBJ1-3
CASSVSSGINTIYF
TGTGCCAGCAGCGTAAGTTCCGGGATTAACACCATATATTTT
>.|.|TRBV6-1|TRBJ1-5
CASSGGLWGGSNQPQHF
TGTGCCAGCAGTGGAGGACTGTGGGGGGGTAGCAATCAGCCCCAGCATTTT
>many|TRBD2|TRBV20-1|TRBJ2-7
CSSPGLAAEQYF
TGCAGTTCCCCGGGACTAGCGGCCGAGCAGTACTTC
>.|TRBD1|TRBV12-3/TRBV12-4|TRBJ1-5
CASRTSGTGSSQPQHF
TGTGCCAGCAGAACCTCCGGGACAGGGTCAAGCCAGCCCCAGCATTTT
>few|.|TRBV5-1|TRBJ2-4
CASSSPSITGNIQYF
TGCGCCAGCAGCTCTCCCTCCATAACCGGGAACATTCAGTACTTC
>.|.|TRBV29-1|TRBJ2-7
CSVGQYEQYF
TGCAGCGTTGGACAGTACGAGCAGTACTTC
>.|TRBD1|TRBV6-1|TRBJ1-5
CASTRTGKIAQPQHF
TGTGCCAGCACCCGGACAGGAAAGATAGCTCAGCCCCAGCATTTT
>few|TRBD1|TRBV6-1|TRBJ1-1
CASNRPGQKAFF
TGTGCCAGCAACCGACCGGGACAGAAGGCTTTCTTT
>many|.|TRBV5-1|TRBJ2-2
CASSLVGGIDTGELFF
TGCGCCAGCAGCTTGGTAGGAGGGATCGACACCGGGGAGCTGTTTTTT
>many|.|TRBV27|TRBJ1-3
CASRFYSGNTIYF
TGTGCCAGCAGATTCTACTCTGGAAACACCATATATTTT
>.|TRBD2|TRBV6-2/TRBV6-3|TRBJ2-2
CASGVASGALGELFF
TGTGCCAGCGGAGTCGCTAGCGGGGCACTCGGGGAGCTGTTTTTT
>many|.|TRBV20-1|TRBJ1-5
CSARGGASNQPQHF
TGCAGTGCTAGGGGGGGAGCAAGCAATCAGCCCCAGCATTTT
>once|TRBD2|TRBV14|TRBJ2-5
CASSKGLAPQETQYF
TGTGCCAGCAGCAAGGGACTAGCGCCACAAGAGACCCAGTACTTC
>few|.|TRBV4-1|TRBJ2-4
CASSQDQWGAKNIQYF
TGCGCCAGCAGCCAAGATCAATGGGGAGCCAAAAACATTCAGTACTTC
>once|TRBD1|TRBV15|TRBJ1-5
CATSRRTGNNQPQHF
TGTGCCACCAGCAGAAGGACAGGGAACAATCAGCCCCAGCATTTT
>many|.|TRBV30|TRBJ1-2
CAWSQGNYGYTF
TGTGCCTGGAGTCAGGGGAACTATGGCTACACCTTC
>many|TRBD2|TRBV4-1|TRBJ2-5
CASSQGVVLKGLKETQYF
TGCGCCAGCAGCCAAGGAGTAGTCCTTAAGGGACTAAAAGAGACCCAGTACTTC
>many|TRBD1|TRBV6-1|TRBJ1-1
CASSRDRRRDTEAFF
TGTGCCAGCAGTAGGGACAGGCGTAGGGACACTGAAGCTTTCTTT
>.|.|TRBV28|TRBJ1-2
CASRDRGTNYGYTF
TGTGCCAGCAGGGATAGGGGGACTAACTATGGCTACACCTTC
>.|.|TRBV6-2/TRBV6-3|TRBJ1-1
CASRNGARAEAFF
TGTGCCAGCAGAAACGGGGCTCGCGCTGAAGCTTTCTTT
>many|TRBD1|TRBV10-3|TRBJ1-5
CAISDGDRSSNQPQHF
TGTGCCATCAGTGATGGGGACAGGAGTAGCAATCAGCCCCAGCATTTT
>.|TRBD1|TRBV28|TRBJ1-2
CASSLFDRGSHGYTF
TGTGCCAGCAGTTTATTTGACAGGGGCTCCCATGGCTACACCTTC
>.|.|TRBV15|TRBJ1-3
CATSRDHPGNTIYF
TGTGCCACCAGCAGAGATCATCCGGGCAACACCATATATTTT
>.|TRBD2|TRBV5-1|TRBJ2-7
CASSFLAGAYEQYF
TGCGCCAGCAGCTTCCTAGCGGGAGCCTACGAGCAGTACTTC
>.|TRBD1|TRBV30|TRBJ1-1
CACEGQGEAFF
TGTGCCTGCGAGGGACAGGGCGAAGCTTTCTTT
>many|.|TRBV5-1|TRBJ2-7
CASRDLQGGMSEQYF
TGCGCCAGCAGAGACCTACAGGGGGGGATGAGCGAGCAGTACTTC
>.|TRBD2|TRBV20-1|TRBJ2-1
CSASTSGEEKFF
TGCAGTGCTAGTACTAGCGGGGAAGAGAAGTTCTTC
>once|.|TRBV18|TRBJ2-2
CASSPDDPGGELFF
TGTGCCAGCTCACCAGACGACCCTGGCGGGGAGCTGTTTTTT
>many|.|TRBV19|TRBJ2-5
CASRDGQSPWETQYF
TGTGCCAGTAGAGACGGACAGTCCCCGTGGGAGACCCAGTACTTC
>many|TRBD1|TRBV27|TRBJ1-2
CASSLSRPGQGYGYTF
TGTGCCAGCAGTTTATCCCGGCCGGGACAGGGCTATGGCTACACCTTC
>.|.|TRBV20-1|TRBJ1-1
CRDSQGFDTEAFF
TGCAGGGATTCACAGGGATTTGACACTGAAGCTTTCTTT
>few|.|TRBV12-3/TRBV12-4|TRBJ2-2
CAGGTANTGELFF
TGTGCCGGAGGGACGGCGAACACCGGGGAGCTGTTTTTT
>many|.|TRBV2|TRBJ1-1
CASSDRGMNTEAFF
TGTGCCAGCAGTGATAGGGGGATGAACACTGAAGCTTTCTTT
>many|.|TRBV6-5|TRBJ1-1
CASSYSIPNGEAFF
TGTGCCAGCAGTTACTCGATACCCAACGGTGAAGCTTTCTTT
>.|.|TRBV11-1|TRBJ2-2
CASSSLLQGNTGELFF
TGTGCCAGCAGCTCCTTACTACAGGGGAACACCGGGGAGCTGTTTTTT
>many|.|TRBV29-1|TRBJ1-2
CSADTLGDYGYTF
TGCAGCGCCGATACCCTGGGAGACTATGGCTACACCTTC
>.|TRBD2|TRBV11-3|TRBJ2-3
CASSLVTATGGGGADTQYF
TGTGCCAGCAGCTTAGTAACAGCCACGGGCGGGGGAGGTGCAGATACGCAGTATTTT
>many|.|TRBV11-3|TRBJ2-2
CASSLGGVPGELFF
TGTGCCAGCAGCTTAGGTGGCGTCCCCGGGGAGCTGTTTTTT
>many|TRBD1|TRBV6-1|TRBJ1-2
CASSADRANYGYTF
TGTGCCAGCAGTGCCGACAGGGCGAACTATGGCTACACCTTC
>many|.|TRBV7-9|TRBJ1-6
CASSSVNVRLHF
TGTGCCAGCAGCTCCGTTAACGTTCGCCTCCACTTT